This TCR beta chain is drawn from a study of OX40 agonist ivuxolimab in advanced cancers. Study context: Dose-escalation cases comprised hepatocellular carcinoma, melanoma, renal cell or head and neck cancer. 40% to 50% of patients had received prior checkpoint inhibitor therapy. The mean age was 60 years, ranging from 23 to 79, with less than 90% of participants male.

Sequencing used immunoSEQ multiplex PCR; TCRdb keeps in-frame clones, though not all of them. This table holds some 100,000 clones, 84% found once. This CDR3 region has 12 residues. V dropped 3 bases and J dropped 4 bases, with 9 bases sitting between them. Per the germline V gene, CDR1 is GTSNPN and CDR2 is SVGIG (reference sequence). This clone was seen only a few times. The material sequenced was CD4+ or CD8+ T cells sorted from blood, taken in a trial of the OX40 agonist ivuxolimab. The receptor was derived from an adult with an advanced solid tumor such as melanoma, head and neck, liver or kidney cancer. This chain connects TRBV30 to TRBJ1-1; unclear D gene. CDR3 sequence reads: CAWSPPGTEAFF. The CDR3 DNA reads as TGTGCCTGGAGCCCTCCGGGCACTGAAGCTTTCTTT. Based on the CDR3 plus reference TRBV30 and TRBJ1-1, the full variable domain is SQTIHQWPATLVQPVGSPLSLECTVEGTSNPNLYWYRQAAGRGLQLLFYSVGIGQISSEVPQNLSASRPQDRQFILSSKKLLLSDSGFYLCAWSPPGTEAFFGQGTRLTVV.